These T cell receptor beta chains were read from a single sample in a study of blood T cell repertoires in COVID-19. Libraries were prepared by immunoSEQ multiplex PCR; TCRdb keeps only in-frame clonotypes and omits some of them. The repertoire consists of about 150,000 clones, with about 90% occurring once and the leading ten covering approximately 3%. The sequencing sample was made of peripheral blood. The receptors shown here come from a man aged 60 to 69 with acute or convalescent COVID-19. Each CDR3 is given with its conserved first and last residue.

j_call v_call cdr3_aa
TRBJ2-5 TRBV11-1 CASSFHSGGTQETQYF
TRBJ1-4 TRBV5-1 CASRKGYDEKLFF
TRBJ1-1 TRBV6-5 CASNRGTATEAFF
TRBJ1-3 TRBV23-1 CASSHAKWGFRAPGGNTIYF
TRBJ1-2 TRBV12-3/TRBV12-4 CASSFGGFYGYTF
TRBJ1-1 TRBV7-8 CASFPEGGSPIPAFF
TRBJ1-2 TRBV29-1 CSDNRRYGYTF
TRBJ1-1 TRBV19 CASSIDRSAFF
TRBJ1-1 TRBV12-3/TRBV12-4 CASTLYTNTEAFF
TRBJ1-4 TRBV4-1 CASAGIINEKLFF
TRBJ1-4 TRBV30 CAWSVGGETNEKLFF
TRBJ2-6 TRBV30 CAWSRTGPLSGANVLTF
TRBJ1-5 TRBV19 CASSSDSYYSNQPQHF
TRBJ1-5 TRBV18 CASSGTGAVQPQHF
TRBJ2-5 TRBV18 CASSRPAGGPLETQYF
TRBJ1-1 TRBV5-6 CASIEQGGLNAFF
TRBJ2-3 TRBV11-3 CASSLRRGTDTQYF
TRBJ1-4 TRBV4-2 CASSRQGALNEKLFF
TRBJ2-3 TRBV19 CASSIASGGRDTQYF
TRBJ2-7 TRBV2 CASSGKQAVEQYF
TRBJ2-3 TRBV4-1 CASSQKGTTDTQYF
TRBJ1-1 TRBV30 CAWSVPLQGINTEAFF
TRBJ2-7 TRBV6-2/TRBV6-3 CASSYSRTSGGPSSYEQYF
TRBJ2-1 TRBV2 CASSEQGLPQNEQFF
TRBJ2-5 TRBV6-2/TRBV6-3 CASSYPGGGETQYF
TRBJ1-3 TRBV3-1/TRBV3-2 CASSYTGVSGNTIYF
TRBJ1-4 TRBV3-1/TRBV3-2 CASSHGTGYEKLFF
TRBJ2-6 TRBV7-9 CASSPQGSGANVLTF
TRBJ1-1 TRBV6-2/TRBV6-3 CASSYAGRTEAFF
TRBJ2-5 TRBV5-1 CASSLRGGSGETQYF
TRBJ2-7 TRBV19 CASRTRDRSSSYEQYF
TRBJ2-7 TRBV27 CASRPGTGEAYEQYF
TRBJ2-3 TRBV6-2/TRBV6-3 CASSFGLAGGPDTQYF
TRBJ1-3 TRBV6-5 CASGTFSGNTIYF
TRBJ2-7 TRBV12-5 CASGDSYEQYF
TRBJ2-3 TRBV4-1 CASSPGRGRLSSTDTQYF
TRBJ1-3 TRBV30 CAWIRGPSGNTIYF
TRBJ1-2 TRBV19 CASRPDRGDPNYGYTF
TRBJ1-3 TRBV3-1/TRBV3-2 CASSQDLTAGNTIYF
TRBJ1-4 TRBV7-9 CASSSDRGKAEKLFF
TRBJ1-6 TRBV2 CASRDRASYNSPLHF
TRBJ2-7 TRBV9 CASSVGTAFTYEQYF
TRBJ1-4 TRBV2 CASIGPAGEKLFF
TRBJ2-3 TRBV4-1 CASRDRGPTDTQYF
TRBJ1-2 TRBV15 CATRNFGTLDGYTF
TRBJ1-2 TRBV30 CAWSVYGNYGYTF
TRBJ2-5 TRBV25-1 CASSPGTGSETQYF
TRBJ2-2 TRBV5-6 CASSLGMGLAANTGELFF
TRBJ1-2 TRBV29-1 CSALTGGYYGYTF
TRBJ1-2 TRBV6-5 CAARGGFNGYTF
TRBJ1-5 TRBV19 CASTPSPSNQPQHF
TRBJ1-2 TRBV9 CASSPDTSNYGYTF
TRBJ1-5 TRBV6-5 CASQGSGPQHF
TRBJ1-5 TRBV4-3 CASSQERYQPQHF
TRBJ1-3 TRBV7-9 CASSRLRDREVYTIYF